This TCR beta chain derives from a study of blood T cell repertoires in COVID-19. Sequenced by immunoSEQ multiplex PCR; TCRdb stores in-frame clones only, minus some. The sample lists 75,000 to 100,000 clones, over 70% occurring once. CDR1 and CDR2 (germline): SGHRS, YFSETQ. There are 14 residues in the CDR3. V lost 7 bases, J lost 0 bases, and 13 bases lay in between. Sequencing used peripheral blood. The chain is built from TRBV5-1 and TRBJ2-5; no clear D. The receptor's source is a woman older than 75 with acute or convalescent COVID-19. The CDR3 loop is CASHLQTDQETQYF. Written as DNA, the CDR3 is TGCGCCAGCCACCTGCAGACTGACCAAGAGACCCAGTACTTC.